This T cell receptor beta chain comes out of a study of a mutant IDH1 vaccine in newly diagnosed glioma. Study context: Beforehand, treatment had been radiotherapy, temozolomide, or both; the majority received both.

Germline values: CDR1 LNHDA, CDR2 SQIVND (reference sequence). This CDR3 comprises 8 residues. About this clone: Relative to the germline gene, one junction end is altered; a read error may explain this.

Assay: immunoSEQ multiplex PCR; the TCRdb copy retains only in-frame clones and omits some. The sample has 85,000 to 100,000 clones; 80% to 90% are singletons. Time point meaning: baseline, week 1 (first vaccination visit). The treatment was: pre-vaccination baseline after standard-of-care therapy. This TCR derives from a woman aged 45 to 65 with glioma. This chain connects TRBV19 to TRBJ1-2; a possible D gene is TRBD1 (5 bases). The material sequenced was PBMCs, taken from a glioma patient treated with radiotherapy, temozolomide or both. The CDR3 nucleotides read TGTGCCAGACCGGTGGGGCTCTTC. It is translated as CARPVGLF.